This passage covers 11 T cell receptor beta chains from one sample sequenced in a study of OX40 agonist ivuxolimab in advanced cancers. The table came from immunoSEQ multiplex PCR; TCRdb's copy has only in-frame clones and leaves some out. The sample holds 55,000 to 60,000 clones, 85% to 95% seen once. Sequenced material: CD4+ or CD8+ T cells sorted from blood, taken in a trial of the OX40 agonist ivuxolimab. These receptors all stem from an adult with an advanced solid tumor such as melanoma, head and neck, liver or kidney cancer.

Note on this clone: Additional DNA sequences in this sample encode the identical CDR3. V is TRBV13 and J is TRBJ2-7; tentative D call: TRBD2 (6 bases). V dropped 3 bases and J dropped 3 bases, with 18 bases sitting between them. The CDR3 consists of 16 residues. CDR1 is PRHDT, CDR2 FYEKMQ, per germline (reference sequence). The CDR3 sequence: CASSFSTGLAIYEQYF. Written as DNA, the CDR3 is TGTGCCAGCAGCTTTAGCACCGGGCTAGCGATCTACGAGCAGTACTTC.

The chain has TRBV5-1 and TRBJ2-1; D may match TRBD1 or TRBD2 (6 bases each). The CDR3 runs to 16 residues. CDR1 and CDR2 (germline): SGHRS, YFSETQ. Between the trimmed V and J ends, which lost 0 bases and 6 bases, there was a span of 16 bases. CDR3 region: CASSLVPAEGGNEQFF. In DNA, the CDR3 is TGCGCCAGCAGCTTGGTTCCAGCGGAGGGGGGCAATGAGCAGTTCTTC.

The V gene is TRBV28, the J gene TRBJ2-2; D not certain. The length of the CDR3 is 14 residues. Germline V gene lookup returns CDR1 MDHEN and CDR2 SYDVKM. With 1 base removed from V and 2 bases from J, the gap between germline ends came to 5 bases. CDR3 loop: CASSLSGNTGELFF. CDR3 sequence (DNA): TGTGCCAGCAGTTTATCCGGAAACACCGGGGAGCTGTTTTTT.

This clone has just one count. The genes are TRBV4-1 and TRBJ2-4; no definite D call. CDR1 is MGHRA and CDR2 is YSYEKL in the germline V gene. The V end lost 1 base, the J end lost 0 bases, and 4 bases lay between the germline ends. The CDR3 runs to 14 residues. The CDR3 reads CASSQAEAKNIQYF. CDR3 DNA sequence: TGCGCCAGCAGCCAAGCAGAAGCCAAAAACATTCAGTACTTC.

The chain couples TRBV5-1 to TRBJ1-2; no firm D call. This CDR3 has 15 amino acids. In germline, CDR1 is SGHRS, CDR2 YFSETQ. The V end lost 0 bases, the J end lost 4 bases, and 13 bases lay between the germline ends. The CDR3 DNA reads TGCGCCAGCAGCTTGGGCCGAGAGGCTGTCTATGGCTACACCTTC. Its translation is CASSLGREAVYGYTF. Drawing the rest from reference TRBV5-1 and TRBJ1-2, the complete variable domain is KAGVTQTPRYLIKTRGQQVTLSCSPISGHRSVSWYQQTPGQGLQFLFEYFSETQRNKGNFPGRFSGRQFSNSRSEMNVSTLELGDSALYLCASSLGREAVYGYTFGSGTRLTVV.

The chain couples TRBV7-6 to TRBJ2-1, with unresolved D. CDR1 SGHVS and CDR2 FNYEAQ come from the germline V gene. This CDR3 has 14 residues. V shed 1 base and J shed 5 bases, with 9 bases lying between them. The CDR3 region has the DNA TGTGCCAGCAGCTTAGTAGGAGAGAACAATGAGCAGTTCTTC. It codes for CASSLVGENNEQFF.

In nucleotides, the CDR3 is TGTGCCAGTAGTATAACTGCCCACGAGCAGTACTTC. It codes for CASSITAHEQYF. This chain connects TRBV19 to TRBJ2-7; D unclear. The CDR3 is 12 amino acids. Germline CDR1 and CDR2: LNHDA and SQIVND (reference sequence). V was trimmed by 2 bases and J by 5 bases, leaving 7 bases between them.

The chain recombines TRBV27 with TRBJ2-7, with D perhaps given as TRBD1 or TRBD2 (5 bases each). The germline CDR1 and CDR2 sequences are MNHEY and SMNVEV (reference sequence). The ends were cut back, 3 bases at V and 2 bases at J, with 8 bases in the middle. This CDR3 region has 13 residues. The DNA for the CDR3 is TGTGCCAGCAGTTTGTTGGGGGCCTACGAGCAGTACTTC. This gives the protein CASSLLGAYEQYF.

There are a few counts of this clone. The genes are TRBV7-8 and TRBJ2-3; D gene uncertain. The CDR3 covers 12 residues. The V gene's germline CDR1 is SGHVS and CDR2 FQNEAQ. V was trimmed by 1 base and J by 4 bases, leaving 3 bases between them. CDR3 sequence: CASSLDADTQYF. The CDR3 region has the DNA TGTGCCAGCAGCTTAGACGCAGATACGCAGTATTTT. The full variable domain, with the rest looked up from reference TRBV7-8 and TRBJ2-3, is GAGVSQSPRYKVAKRGQDVALRCDPISGHVSLFWYQQALGQGPEFLTYFQNEAQLDKSGLPSDRFFAERPEGSVSTLKIQRTQQEDSAVYLCASSLDADTQYFGPGTRLTVL.

J is TRBJ2-7 and V is TRBV27; possible D gene TRBD1, 6 bases. V was shortened by 6 bases and J by 1 base, with 10 bases between the two germline ends. Per germline, CDR1 MNHEY and CDR2 SMNVEV (reference sequence). This CDR3 spans 13 amino acids. Here the CDR3 reads CASRPTGSYEQYF. The CDR3 nucleotides read TGTGCCAGCAGGCCGACAGGATCCTACGAGCAGTACTTC.

The rearrangement joins TRBV10-3 to TRBJ2-3, with D uncertain. Germline lookup yields CDR1 ENHRY and CDR2 SYGVKD. Trimming cost V 0 bases and J 0 bases, with 4 bases left between them. The CDR3 totals 14 residues. CDR3 coding DNA: TGTGCCATCAGTGAGTCGTACAGCACAGATACGCAGTATTTT. Translation: CAISESYSTDTQYF.